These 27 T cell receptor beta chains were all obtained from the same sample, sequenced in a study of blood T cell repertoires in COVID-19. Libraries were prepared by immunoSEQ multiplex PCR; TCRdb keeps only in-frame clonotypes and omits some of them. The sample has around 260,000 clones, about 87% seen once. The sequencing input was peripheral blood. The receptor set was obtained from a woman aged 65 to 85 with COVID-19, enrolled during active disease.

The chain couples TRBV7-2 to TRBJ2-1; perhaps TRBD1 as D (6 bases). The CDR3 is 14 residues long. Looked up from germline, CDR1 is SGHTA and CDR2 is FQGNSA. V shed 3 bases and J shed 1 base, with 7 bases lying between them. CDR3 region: CASSFGTSYNEQFF. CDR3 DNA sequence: TGTGCCAGCAGCTTCGGGACATCCTACAATGAGCAGTTCTTC.

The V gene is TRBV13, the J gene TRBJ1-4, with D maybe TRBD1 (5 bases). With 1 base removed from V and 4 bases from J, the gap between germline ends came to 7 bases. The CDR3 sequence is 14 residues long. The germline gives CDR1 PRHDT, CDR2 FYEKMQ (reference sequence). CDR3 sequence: CASSLVQGNEKLFF. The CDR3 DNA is TGTGCCAGCAGCTTAGTCCAGGGTAATGAAAAACTGTTTTTT.

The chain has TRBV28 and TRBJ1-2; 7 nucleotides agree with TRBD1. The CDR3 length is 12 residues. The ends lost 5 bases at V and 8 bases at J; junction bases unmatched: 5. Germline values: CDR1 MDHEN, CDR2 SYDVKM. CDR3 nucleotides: TGTGCCAGCAGTGCACAGGGGTCCGGCTACACCTTC. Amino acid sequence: CASSAQGSGYTF.

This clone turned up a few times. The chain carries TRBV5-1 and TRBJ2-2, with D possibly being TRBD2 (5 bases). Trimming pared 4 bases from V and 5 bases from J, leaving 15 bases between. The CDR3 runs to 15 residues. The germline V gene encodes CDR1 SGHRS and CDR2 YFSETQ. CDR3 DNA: TGCGCCAGCAGCCCCAGTAGCGTAGGTACCGGGGAGCTGTTTTTT. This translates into CASSPSSVGTGELFF.

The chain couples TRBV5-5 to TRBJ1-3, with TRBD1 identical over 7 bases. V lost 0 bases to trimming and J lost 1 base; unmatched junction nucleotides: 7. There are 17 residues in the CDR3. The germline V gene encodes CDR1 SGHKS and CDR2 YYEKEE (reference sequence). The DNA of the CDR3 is TGTGCCAGCAGCTTGGCCGTGAGACAGGGTTCTGGAAACACCATATATTTT. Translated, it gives CASSLAVRQGSGNTIYF.

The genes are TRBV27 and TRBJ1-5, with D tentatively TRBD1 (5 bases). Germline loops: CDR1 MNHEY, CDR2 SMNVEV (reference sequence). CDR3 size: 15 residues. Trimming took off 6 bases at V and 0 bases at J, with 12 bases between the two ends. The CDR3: CASSEGVYSNQPQHF. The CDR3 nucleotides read TGTGCCAGCAGCGAAGGGGTTTATAGCAATCAGCCCCAGCATTTT.

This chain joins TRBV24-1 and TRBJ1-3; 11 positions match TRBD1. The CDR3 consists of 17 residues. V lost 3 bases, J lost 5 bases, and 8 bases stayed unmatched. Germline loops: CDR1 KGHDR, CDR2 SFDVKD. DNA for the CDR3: TGTGCCACCAGTGATCAAGGGGACAGGGGGATTAGAAACACCATATATTTT. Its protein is CATSDQGDRGIRNTIYF.

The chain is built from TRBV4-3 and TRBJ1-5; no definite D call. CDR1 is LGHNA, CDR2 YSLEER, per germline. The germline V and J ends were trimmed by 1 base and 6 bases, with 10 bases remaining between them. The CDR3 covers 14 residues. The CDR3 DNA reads TGCGCCAGCAGCCAAGTGTACCGGAGTCAGCCCCAGCATTTT. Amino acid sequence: CASSQVYRSQPQHF.

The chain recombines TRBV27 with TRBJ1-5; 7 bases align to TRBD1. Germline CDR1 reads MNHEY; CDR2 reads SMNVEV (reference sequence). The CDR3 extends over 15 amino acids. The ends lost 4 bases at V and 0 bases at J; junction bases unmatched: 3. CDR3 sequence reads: CASSWDSYSNQPQHF. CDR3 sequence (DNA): TGTGCCAGCAGTTGGGACAGCTATAGCAATCAGCCCCAGCATTTT.

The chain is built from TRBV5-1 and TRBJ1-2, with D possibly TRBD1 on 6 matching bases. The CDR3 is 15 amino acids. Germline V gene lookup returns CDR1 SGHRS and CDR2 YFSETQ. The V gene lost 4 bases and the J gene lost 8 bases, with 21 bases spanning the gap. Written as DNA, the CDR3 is TGCGCCAGCAGCGAGGACGGCAGGGGAATGGGCGGCTACACCTTC. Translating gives CASSEDGRGMGGYTF.

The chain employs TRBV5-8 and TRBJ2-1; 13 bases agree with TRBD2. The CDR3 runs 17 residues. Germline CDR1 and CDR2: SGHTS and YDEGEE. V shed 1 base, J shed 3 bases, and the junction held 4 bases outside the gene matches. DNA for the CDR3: TGTGCCAGCAGCTTGCGGACTAGCGGGAGATTCTACAATGAGCAGTTCTTC. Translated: CASSLRTSGRFYNEQFF.

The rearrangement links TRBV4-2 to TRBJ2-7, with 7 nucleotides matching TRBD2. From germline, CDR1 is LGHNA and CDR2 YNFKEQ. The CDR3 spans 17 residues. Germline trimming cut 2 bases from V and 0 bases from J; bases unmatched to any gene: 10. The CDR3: CASSQKVRDYSSYEQYF. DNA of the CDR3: TGTGCCAGCAGCCAAAAAGTCCGGGACTATAGCTCCTACGAGCAGTACTTC.

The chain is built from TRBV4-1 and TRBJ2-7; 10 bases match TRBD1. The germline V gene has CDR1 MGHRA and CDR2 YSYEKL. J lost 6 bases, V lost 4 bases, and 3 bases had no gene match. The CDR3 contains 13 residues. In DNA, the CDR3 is TGCGCCAGCAGCCTGGGACAGGGGCTCGAGCAGTACTTC. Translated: CASSLGQGLEQYF.

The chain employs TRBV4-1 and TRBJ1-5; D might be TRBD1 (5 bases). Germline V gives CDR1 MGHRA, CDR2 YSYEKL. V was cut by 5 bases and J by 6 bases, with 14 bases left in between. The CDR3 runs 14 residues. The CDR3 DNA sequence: TGCGCCAGCAGCTTAGGGGAAACCCCTCAGCCCCAGCATTTT. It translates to CASSLGETPQPQHF.

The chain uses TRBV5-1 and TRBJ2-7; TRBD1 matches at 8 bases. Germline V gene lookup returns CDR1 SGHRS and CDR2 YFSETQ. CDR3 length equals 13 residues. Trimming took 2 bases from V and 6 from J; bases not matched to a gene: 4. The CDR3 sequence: CASSFQGAGEQYF. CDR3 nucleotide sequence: TGCGCCAGCAGCTTTCAGGGGGCGGGCGAGCAGTACTTC.

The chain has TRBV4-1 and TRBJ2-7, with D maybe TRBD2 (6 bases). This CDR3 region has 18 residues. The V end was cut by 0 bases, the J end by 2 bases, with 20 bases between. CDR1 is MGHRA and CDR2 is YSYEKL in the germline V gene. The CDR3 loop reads CASSQDWRSLARPYEQYF. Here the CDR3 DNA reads TGCGCCAGCAGCCAAGATTGGAGGAGCCTAGCGAGACCCTACGAGCAGTACTTC.

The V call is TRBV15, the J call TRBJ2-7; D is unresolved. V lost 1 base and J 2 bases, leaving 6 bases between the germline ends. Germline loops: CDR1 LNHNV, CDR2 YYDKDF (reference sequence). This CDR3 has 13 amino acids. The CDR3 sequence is CATSRVTPYEQYF. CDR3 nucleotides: TGTGCCACCAGCAGAGTTACACCCTACGAGCAGTACTTC.

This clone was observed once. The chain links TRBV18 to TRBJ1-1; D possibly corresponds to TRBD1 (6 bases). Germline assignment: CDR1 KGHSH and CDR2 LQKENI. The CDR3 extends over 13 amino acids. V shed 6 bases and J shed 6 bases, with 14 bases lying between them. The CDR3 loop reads CASSLNRDAEAFF. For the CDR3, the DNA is TGTGCCAGCTCCCTAAACAGGGATGCTGAAGCTTTCTTT.

The CDR3 bases are TGTGCCAGCAGTTTGCGGGAGGAGTACGAGCAGTACTTC. As protein: CASSLREEYEQYF. This chain uses TRBV6-5 with TRBJ2-7; 8 bases align to TRBD2. With V trimmed by 4 bases and J by 4 bases, 3 bases remained unmatched. Germline CDR1 and CDR2: MNHEY and SVGAGI. The CDR3 length is 13 residues.

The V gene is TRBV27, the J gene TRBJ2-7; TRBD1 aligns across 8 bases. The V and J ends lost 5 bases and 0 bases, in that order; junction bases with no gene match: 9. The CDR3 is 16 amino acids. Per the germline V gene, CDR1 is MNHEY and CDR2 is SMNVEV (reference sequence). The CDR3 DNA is TGTGCCAGCAGTCCCGCACAGGGGGTTCGCTCCTACGAGCAGTACTTC. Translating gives CASSPAQGVRSYEQYF.

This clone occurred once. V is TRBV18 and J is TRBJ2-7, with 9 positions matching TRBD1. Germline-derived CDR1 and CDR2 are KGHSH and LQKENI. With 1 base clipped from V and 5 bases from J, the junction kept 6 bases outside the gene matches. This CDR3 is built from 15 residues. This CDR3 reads CASSPLAGQGNEQYF. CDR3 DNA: TGTGCCAGCTCACCACTCGCGGGACAGGGCAACGAGCAGTACTTC.

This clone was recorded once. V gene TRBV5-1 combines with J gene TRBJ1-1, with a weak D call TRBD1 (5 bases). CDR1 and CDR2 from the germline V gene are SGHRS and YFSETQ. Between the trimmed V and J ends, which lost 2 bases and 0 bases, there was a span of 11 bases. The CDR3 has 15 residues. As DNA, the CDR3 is TGCGCCAGCAGCTTAGTTACAGGAGTGAACACTGAAGCTTTCTTT. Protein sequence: CASSLVTGVNTEAFF.

The CDR3: CASSFPQGTEAFF. The CDR3 DNA reads as TGTGCCAGCAGTTTCCCACAGGGAACTGAAGCTTTCTTT. This chain joins TRBV28 and TRBJ1-1, with D possibly TRBD1 on 6 matching bases. Looked up from germline, CDR1 is MDHEN and CDR2 is SYDVKM. V lost 3 bases and J 5 bases, leaving 10 bases between the germline ends. The CDR3 is 13 amino acids.

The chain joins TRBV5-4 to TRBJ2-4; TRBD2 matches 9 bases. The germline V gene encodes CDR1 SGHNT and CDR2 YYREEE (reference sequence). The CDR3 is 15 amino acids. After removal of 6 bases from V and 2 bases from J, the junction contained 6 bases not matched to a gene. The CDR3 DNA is TGTGCCAGCAAGGCGGCGGGAGGGTCCAAAAACATTCAGTACTTC. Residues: CASKAAGGSKNIQYF.

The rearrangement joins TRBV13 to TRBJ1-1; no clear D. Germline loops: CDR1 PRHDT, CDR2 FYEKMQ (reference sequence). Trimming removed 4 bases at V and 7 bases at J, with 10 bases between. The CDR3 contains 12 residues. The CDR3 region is CASSYRLVEAFF. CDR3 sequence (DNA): TGTGCCAGCAGCTATCGACTAGTTGAAGCTTTCTTT.

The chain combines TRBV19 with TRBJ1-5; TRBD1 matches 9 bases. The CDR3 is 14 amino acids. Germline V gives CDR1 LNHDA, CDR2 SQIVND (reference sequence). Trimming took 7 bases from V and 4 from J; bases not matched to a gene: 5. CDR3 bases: TGTGCCAGTACGACAGGGGGTTTTAATCAGCCCCAGCATTTT. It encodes CASTTGGFNQPQHF.

The CDR3 coding sequence is TGTGCCAGCAGCCCCAAAATGGGGGGACTAGCATTAGGTTGGGAGCAGTTCTTC. It encodes CASSPKMGGLALGWEQFF. This chain joins TRBV21-1 and TRBJ2-1; the DNA was not used to check the table's D call, TRBD2. TRBV21-1 is described as a pseudogene. The CDR3 has 18 amino acids.